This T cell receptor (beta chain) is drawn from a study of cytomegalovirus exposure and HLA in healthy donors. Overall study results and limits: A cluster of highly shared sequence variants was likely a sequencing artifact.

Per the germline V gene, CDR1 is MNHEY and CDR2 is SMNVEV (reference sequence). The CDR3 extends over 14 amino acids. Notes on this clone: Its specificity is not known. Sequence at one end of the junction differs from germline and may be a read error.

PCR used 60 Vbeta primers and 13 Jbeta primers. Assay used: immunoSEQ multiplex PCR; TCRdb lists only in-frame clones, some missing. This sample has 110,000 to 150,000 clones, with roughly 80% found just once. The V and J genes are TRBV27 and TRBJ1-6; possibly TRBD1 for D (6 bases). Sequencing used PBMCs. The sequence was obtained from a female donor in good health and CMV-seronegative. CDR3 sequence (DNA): TGTGCCAGCAGCCCCACAGGGTTTAATTCACCCCCCCACTTT. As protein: CASSPTGFNSPPHF.